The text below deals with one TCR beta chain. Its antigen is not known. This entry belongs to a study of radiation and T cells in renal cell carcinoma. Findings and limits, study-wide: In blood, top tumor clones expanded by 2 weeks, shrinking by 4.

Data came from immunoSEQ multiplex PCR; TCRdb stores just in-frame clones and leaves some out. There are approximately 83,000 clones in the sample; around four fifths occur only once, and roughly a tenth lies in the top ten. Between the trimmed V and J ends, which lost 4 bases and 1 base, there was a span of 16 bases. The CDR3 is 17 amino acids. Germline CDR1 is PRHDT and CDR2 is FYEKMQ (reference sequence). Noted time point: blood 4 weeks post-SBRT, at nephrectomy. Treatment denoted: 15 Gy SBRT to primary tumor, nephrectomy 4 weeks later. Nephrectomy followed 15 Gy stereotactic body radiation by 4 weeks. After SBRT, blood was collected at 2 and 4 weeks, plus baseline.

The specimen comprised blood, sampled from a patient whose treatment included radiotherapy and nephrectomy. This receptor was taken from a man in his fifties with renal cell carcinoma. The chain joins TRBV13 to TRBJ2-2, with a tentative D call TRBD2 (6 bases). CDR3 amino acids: CASSYSWLARNTGELFF. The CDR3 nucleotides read TGTGCCAGCAGCTACTCCTGGCTAGCGAGGAACACCGGGGAGCTGTTTTTT.